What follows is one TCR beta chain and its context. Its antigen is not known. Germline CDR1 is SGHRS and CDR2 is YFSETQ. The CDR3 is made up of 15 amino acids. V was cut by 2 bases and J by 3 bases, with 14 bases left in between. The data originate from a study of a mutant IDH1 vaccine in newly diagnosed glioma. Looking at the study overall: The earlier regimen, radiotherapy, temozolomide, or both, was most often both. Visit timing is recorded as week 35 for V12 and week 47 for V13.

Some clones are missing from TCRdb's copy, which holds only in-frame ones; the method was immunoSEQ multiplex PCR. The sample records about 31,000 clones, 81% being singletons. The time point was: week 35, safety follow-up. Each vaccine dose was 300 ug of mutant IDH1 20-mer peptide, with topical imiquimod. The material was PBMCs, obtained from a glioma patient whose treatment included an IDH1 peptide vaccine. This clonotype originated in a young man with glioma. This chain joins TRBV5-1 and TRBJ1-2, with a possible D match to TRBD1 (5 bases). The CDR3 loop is CASSFSGGGDYGYTF. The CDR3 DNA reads TGCGCCAGCAGCTTTTCGGGGGGTGGTGACTATGGCTACACCTTC.